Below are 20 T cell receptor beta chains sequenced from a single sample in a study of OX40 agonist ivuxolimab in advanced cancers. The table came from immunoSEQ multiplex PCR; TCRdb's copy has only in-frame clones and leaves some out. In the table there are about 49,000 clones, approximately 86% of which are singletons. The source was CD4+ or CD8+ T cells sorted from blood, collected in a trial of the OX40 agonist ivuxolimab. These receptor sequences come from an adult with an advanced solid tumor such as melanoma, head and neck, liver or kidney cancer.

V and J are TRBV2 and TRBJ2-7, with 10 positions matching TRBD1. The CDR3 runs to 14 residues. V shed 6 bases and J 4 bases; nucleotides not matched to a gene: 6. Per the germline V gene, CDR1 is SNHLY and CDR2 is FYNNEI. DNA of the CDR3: TGTGCCAGCAGGGAGGGGACAGGGGTTTACGAGCAGTACTTC. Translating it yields CASREGTGVYEQYF.

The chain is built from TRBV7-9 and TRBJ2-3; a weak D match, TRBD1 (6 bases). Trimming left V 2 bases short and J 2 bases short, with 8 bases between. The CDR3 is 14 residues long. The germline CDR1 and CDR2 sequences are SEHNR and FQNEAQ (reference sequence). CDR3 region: CASSLLGATDTQYF. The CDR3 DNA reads TGTGCCAGCAGCTTACTGGGGGCCACAGATACGCAGTATTTT.

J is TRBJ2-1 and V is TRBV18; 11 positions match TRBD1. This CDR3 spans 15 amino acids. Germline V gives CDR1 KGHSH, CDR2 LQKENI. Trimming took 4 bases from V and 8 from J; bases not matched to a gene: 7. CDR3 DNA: TGTGCCAGCTCACACCCGGGACAGGGGGTCTATGAGCAGTTCTTC. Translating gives CASSHPGQGVYEQFF.

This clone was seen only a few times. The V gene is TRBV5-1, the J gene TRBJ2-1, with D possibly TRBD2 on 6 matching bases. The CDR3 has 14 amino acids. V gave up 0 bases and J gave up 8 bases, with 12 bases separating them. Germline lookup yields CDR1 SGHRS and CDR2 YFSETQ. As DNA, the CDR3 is TGCGCCAGCAGCTTGGAATCTAGCGAGCATGAGCAGTTCTTC. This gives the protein CASSLESSEHEQFF.

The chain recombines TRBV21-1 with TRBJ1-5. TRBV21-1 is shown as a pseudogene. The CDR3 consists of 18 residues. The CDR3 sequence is CASSKLALMGCGNQPQHF. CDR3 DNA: TGTGCCAGCAGCAAATTAGCTCTAATGGGGTGCGGAAATCAGCCCCAGCATTTT.

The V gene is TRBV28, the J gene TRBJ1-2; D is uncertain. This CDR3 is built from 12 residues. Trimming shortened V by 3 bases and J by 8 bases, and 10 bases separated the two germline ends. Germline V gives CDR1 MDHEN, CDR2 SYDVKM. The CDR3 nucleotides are TGTGCCAGCAGTTTTAGGGATAGAGGCTACACCTTC. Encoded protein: CASSFRDRGYTF.

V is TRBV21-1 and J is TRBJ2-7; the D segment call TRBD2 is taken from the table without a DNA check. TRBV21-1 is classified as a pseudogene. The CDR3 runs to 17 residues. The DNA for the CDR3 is TGTGCCAGCAGCAAAGAAGCGGAAGGGTGGACTACCTACGAGCAGTACTTC. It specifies CASSKEAEGWTTYEQYF.

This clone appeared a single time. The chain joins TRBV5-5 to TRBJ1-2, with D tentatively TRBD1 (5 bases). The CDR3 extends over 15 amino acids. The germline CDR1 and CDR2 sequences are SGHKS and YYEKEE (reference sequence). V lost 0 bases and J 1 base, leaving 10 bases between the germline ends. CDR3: CASSLAGTYNYGYTF. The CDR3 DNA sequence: TGTGCCAGCAGCTTGGCTGGGACCTATAACTATGGCTACACCTTC.

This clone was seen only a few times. The CDR3 nucleotides are TGTGCCAGCACAAATAACTATGGCTACACCTTC. This sequence encodes CASTNNYGYTF. This chain joins TRBV28 and TRBJ1-2; no firm D call. The CDR3 length is 11 residues. Trimming left V 7 bases short and J 1 base short, with 4 bases between. Per germline, CDR1 MDHEN and CDR2 SYDVKM.

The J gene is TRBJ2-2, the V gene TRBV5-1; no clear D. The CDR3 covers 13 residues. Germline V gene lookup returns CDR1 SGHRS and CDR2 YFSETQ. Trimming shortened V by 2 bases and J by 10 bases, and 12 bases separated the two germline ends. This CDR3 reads CASSFTADAELFF. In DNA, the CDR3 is TGCGCCAGCAGCTTTACTGCGGACGCGGAGCTGTTTTTT.

CDR3 in amino acids: CASSSRLAGGPYEQYF. The CDR3 bases are TGTGCCAGCAGTTCCAGACTAGCGGGAGGACCCTACGAGCAGTACTTC. The chain employs TRBV27 and TRBJ2-5; the match to TRBD2 covers 13 bases. The J call may be in error: the DNA end matches TRBJ2-7 better. There are 16 residues in the CDR3. Per the germline V gene, CDR1 is MNHEY and CDR2 is SMNVEV (reference sequence).

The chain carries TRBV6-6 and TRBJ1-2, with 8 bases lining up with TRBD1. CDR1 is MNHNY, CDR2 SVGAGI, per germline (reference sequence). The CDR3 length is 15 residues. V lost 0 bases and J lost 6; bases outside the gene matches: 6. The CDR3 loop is CASSYSSQGANGYTF. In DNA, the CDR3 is TGTGCCAGCAGTTACTCGTCTCAGGGGGCTAATGGCTACACCTTC.

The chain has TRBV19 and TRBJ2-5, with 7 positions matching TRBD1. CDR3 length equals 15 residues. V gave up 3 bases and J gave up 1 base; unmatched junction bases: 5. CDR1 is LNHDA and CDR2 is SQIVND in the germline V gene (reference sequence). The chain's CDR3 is CASSIQGTAQETQYF. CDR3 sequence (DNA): TGTGCCAGTAGTATCCAGGGGACAGCCCAAGAGACCCAGTACTTC. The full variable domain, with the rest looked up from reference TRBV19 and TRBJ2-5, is DGGITQSPKYLFRKEGQNVTLSCEQNLNHDAMYWYRQDPGQGLRLIYYSQIVNDFQKGDIAEGYSVSREKKESFPLTVTSAQKNPTAFYLCASSIQGTAQETQYFGPGTRLLVL.

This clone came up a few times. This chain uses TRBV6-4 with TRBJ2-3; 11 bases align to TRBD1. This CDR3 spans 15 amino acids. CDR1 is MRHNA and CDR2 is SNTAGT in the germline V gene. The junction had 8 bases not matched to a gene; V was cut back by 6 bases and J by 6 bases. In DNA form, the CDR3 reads TGTGCCAGCAGCGAGGGACAGGGGGGTTCGGATACGCAGTATTTT. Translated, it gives CASSEGQGGSDTQYF.

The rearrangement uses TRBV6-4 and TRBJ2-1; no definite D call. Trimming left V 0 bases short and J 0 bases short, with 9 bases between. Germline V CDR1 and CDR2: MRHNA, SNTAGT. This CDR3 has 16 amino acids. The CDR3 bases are TGTGCCAGCAGTGACTCCGACCGGAGCTCCTACAATGAGCAGTTCTTC. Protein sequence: CASSDSDRSSYNEQFF.

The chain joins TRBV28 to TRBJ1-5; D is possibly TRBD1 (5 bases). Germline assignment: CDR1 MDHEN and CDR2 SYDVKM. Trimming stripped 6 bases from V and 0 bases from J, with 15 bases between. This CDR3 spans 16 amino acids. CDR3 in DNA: TGTGCCAGCAGGACCCCGGGACGGTATAGCAATCAGCCCCAGCATTTT. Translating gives CASRTPGRYSNQPQHF.

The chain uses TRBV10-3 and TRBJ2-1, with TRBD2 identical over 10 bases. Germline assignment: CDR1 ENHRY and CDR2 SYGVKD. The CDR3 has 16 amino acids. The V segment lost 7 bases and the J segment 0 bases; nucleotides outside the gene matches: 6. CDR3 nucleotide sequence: TGTGCCATCACTCCTAGCGGGGGCTTCTCCTACAATGAGCAGTTCTTC. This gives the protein CAITPSGGFSYNEQFF.

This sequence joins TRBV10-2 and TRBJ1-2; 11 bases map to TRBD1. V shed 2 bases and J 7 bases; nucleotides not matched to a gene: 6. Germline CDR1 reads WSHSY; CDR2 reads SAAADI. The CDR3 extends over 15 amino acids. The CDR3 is CASSEGTGGDFGYTF. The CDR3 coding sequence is TGCGCCAGCAGTGAGGGGACAGGGGGGGACTTTGGCTACACCTTC.

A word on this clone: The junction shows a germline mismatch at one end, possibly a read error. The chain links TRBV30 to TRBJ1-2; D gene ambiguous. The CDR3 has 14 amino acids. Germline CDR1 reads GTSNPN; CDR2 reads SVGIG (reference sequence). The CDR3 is CAWSVRGPLLGKAF. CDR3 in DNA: TGTGCCTGGAGTGTACGTGGCCCCCTTCTGGGTAAAGCCTTC.

The CDR3 DNA is TGTGCCACCAGCAGCAGGACAGGGAGCTCCTACGAGCAGTACTTC. Its protein product is CATSSRTGSSYEQYF. V usage is TRBV15 and J usage is TRBJ2-7; 8 bases agree with TRBD1. The CDR3 totals 15 residues. With V trimmed by 3 bases and J by 0 bases, 4 bases remained unmatched. Germline values: CDR1 LNHNV, CDR2 YYDKDF (reference sequence).